One and the same sample provided the 16 T cell receptor beta chains below, sequenced in a study of blood T cell repertoires in COVID-19. The repertoire was sequenced with immunoSEQ multiplex PCR; TCRdb's copy has only in-frame clones and lacks some. The sample shows approximately 200,000 clones, around nine tenths of them seen only once. Sequenced: peripheral blood. Source of these receptors: a man in his 70s with active or convalescent COVID-19.

The V call is TRBV4-3, the J call TRBJ2-3, with D possibly TRBD2 on 6 matching bases. CDR3 size: 16 residues. With 7 bases removed from V and 0 bases from J, the gap between germline ends came to 17 bases. The V gene's germline CDR1 is LGHNA and CDR2 YSLEER. The CDR3 DNA is TGCGCCAGCAAGACCCCCCGGGGGACTAGCACAGATACGCAGTATTTT. Residues: CASKTPRGTSTDTQYF.

The chain has TRBV9 and TRBJ1-6; 7 nucleotides align to TRBD1. Trimming took 4 bases from V and 7 from J; bases not matched to a gene: 8. Germline V gene sequence: CDR1 SGDLS, CDR2 YYNGEE. This CDR3 contains 15 residues. The CDR3 loop reads CASSSQGTVNSPLHF. The CDR3 nucleotides read TGTGCCAGCAGCTCCCAAGGGACAGTGAATTCACCCCTCCACTTT.

The chain has TRBV4-3 and TRBJ2-1; 10 bases match TRBD2. The CDR3 is made up of 14 amino acids. Germline values: CDR1 LGHNA, CDR2 YSLEER. Trimming removed 4 bases from V and 4 bases from J; junction bases left unmatched: 1. The CDR3 sequence: CASSPSGGYNEQFF. For the CDR3, the DNA is TGCGCCAGCAGCCCTAGCGGGGGATACAATGAGCAGTTCTTC.

CDR3 sequence (DNA): TGTGCCAGCAGCTTAGGGACTAGCGGGGGGGTGGCCGTCAATGAGCAGTTCTTC. This codes for CASSLGTSGGVAVNEQFF. The chain links TRBV7-2 to TRBJ2-1, with TRBD2 identical over 15 bases. The CDR3 is 18 amino acids. Per germline, CDR1 SGHTA and CDR2 FQGNSA. V dropped 1 base and J dropped 6; count of bases not matched to a gene: 7.

This clone has more than one count but fewer than ten. The V and J genes are TRBV29-1 and TRBJ2-6; 11 bases fit TRBD1. V lost 4 bases and J lost 4; bases outside the gene matches: 9. CDR1 and CDR2 from the germline V gene are SQVTM and ANQGSEA. The CDR3 has 17 amino acids. CDR3: CSVVRTGGPLGANVLTF. CDR3 nucleotide sequence: TGCAGCGTTGTGAGGACAGGGGGCCCTCTGGGGGCCAACGTCCTGACTTTC.

The rearrangement uses TRBV5-1 and TRBJ2-1; 10 bases match TRBD2. The V and J ends lost 3 bases and 4 bases, in that order; junction bases with no gene match: 4. Per the germline V gene, CDR1 is SGHRS and CDR2 is YFSETQ. The CDR3 spans 15 residues. The DNA of the CDR3 is TGCGCCAGCAGCTCTAGCGGGGGTGGATACAATGAGCAGTTCTTC. Its translation: CASSSSGGGYNEQFF.

CDR3 sequence (DNA): TGTGCCAGCAACCTATACACCGGGGAGCTGTTTTTT. This codes for CASNLYTGELFF. The J gene is TRBJ2-2, the V gene TRBV12-3 or TRBV12-4; D is undetermined. Trimming pared 7 bases from V and 3 bases from J, leaving 6 bases between. This CDR3 has 12 amino acids.

The CDR3 DNA reads as TGCAGCGTTGGGGCAGGGGGTCTACAATATACGCAGTATTTT. This encodes CSVGAGGLQYTQYF. The chain uses TRBV29-1 and TRBJ2-3; the match to TRBD1 covers 7 bases. This CDR3 contains 14 residues. V dropped 4 bases and J dropped 7; count of bases not matched to a gene: 11. Germline CDR1 and CDR2: SQVTM and ANQGSEA.

J is TRBJ2-7 and V is TRBV28; 7 bases align to TRBD2. The CDR3 contains 14 residues. V was pared by 7 bases and J by 4 bases, with 10 bases of the junction left unmatched. Germline V gives CDR1 MDHEN, CDR2 SYDVKM. The chain's CDR3 is CASKGGGRRYEQYF. The DNA of the CDR3 is TGTGCCAGCAAAGGCGGCGGGAGAAGGTACGAGCAGTACTTC.

The chain recombines TRBV13 with TRBJ2-3; the D gene is possibly TRBD2 (5 bases). Germline values: CDR1 PRHDT, CDR2 FYEKMQ (reference sequence). CDR3 length: 16 amino acids. With 4 bases removed from V and 5 bases from J, the gap between germline ends came to 19 bases. The CDR3, as DNA: TGTGCCAGCAGCTCCATTAGTGGGGAGACGGGAGATACGCAGTATTTT. Translated, it gives CASSSISGETGDTQYF.

This clone was recorded only once. The chain uses TRBV28 and TRBJ2-6, with a tentative D call TRBD2 (5 bases). Germline-derived CDR1 and CDR2 are MDHEN and SYDVKM. V lost 10 bases and J lost 0, with 19 bases in between. This CDR3 is 17 amino acids long. Here the CDR3 DNA reads TGTGCCACCGACACCCCGAGGGTCTCCTCTGGGGCCAACGTCCTGACTTTC. It specifies CATDTPRVSSGANVLTF.

The rearrangement links TRBV10-2 to TRBJ2-7, with D perhaps matching TRBD1 (5 bases). V was trimmed by 5 bases and J by 0 bases, leaving 11 bases between them. Germline V lookup: CDR1 WSHSY, CDR2 SAAADI. The CDR3 is 14 residues long. The CDR3 DNA follows: TGCGCCAGCAGTCCGCAGGGAAGCTCCTACGAGCAGTACTTC. This codes for CASSPQGSSYEQYF.

This chain links TRBV10-1 with TRBJ2-2, with 13 nucleotides matching TRBD2. This CDR3 contains 16 residues. Germline lookup yields CDR1 WNHNN and CDR2 SYGVQD (reference sequence). V lost 2 bases and J lost 6; bases outside the gene matches: 3. CDR3 sequence (DNA): TGCGCCAGCAGTGAGACTAGCGGGAGGGGCCCCGGGGAGCTGTTTTTT. Its protein is CASSETSGRGPGELFF.

This sequence joins TRBV9 and TRBJ1-6, with 9 bases fitting TRBD1. CDR1 and CDR2 (germline): SGDLS, YYNGEE. V was pared by 3 bases and J by 9 bases, with 7 bases of the junction left unmatched. This CDR3 comprises 15 residues. The CDR3 sequence: CASSAPGTGPSPLHF. CDR3 DNA sequence: TGTGCCAGCAGCGCCCCCGGGACAGGGCCTTCACCCCTCCACTTT.

This chain links TRBV6-2 or TRBV6-3 with TRBJ2-2; the D gene is possibly TRBD2 (6 bases). The CDR3 is 15 amino acids. Germline V gene data show CDR1 as MNHEY and CDR2 as SVGEGT. Trimming removed 1 base from V and 6 bases from J, with 12 bases in between. CDR3 sequence (DNA): TGTGCCAGCAGTTACTTCGGCGGGGCGGCCGGGGAGCTGTTTTTT. Its translation: CASSYFGGAAGELFF.

The genes are TRBV27 and TRBJ1-2; 7 bases map to TRBD1. Germline CDR1 MNHEY, CDR2 SMNVEV (reference sequence). The CDR3 is 14 amino acids. The trim removed 5 bases at V and 5 bases at J, leaving 8 bases unmatched. The CDR3 reads CASSIRQGQYGYTF. In DNA form, the CDR3 reads TGTGCCAGCAGTATAAGACAGGGACAATATGGCTACACCTTC.